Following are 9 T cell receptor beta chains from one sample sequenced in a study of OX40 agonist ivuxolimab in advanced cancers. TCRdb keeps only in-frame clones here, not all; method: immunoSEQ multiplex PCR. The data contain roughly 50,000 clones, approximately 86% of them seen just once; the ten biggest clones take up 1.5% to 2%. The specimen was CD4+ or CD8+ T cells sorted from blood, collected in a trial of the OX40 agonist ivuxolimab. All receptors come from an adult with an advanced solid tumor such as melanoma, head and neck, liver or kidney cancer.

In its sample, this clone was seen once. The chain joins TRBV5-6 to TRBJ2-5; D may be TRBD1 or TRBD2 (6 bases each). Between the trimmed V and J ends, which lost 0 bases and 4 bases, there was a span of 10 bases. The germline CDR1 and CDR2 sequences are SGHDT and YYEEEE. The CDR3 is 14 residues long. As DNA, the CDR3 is TGTGCCAGCAGCTTGGAGGGGGGAGGAGAGACCCAGTACTTC. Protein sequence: CASSLEGGGETQYF. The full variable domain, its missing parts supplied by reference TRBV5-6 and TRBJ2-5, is DAGVTQSPTHLIKTRGQQVTLRCSPKSGHDTVSWYQQALGQGPQFIFQYYEEEERQRGNFPDRFSGHQFPNYSSELNVNALLLGDSALYLCASSLEGGGETQYFGPGTRLLVL.

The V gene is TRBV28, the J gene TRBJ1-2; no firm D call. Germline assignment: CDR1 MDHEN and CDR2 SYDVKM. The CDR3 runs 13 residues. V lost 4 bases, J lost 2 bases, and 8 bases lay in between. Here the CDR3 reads CASSSPENYGYTF. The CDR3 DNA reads TGTGCCAGCAGTTCACCGGAGAACTATGGCTACACCTTC.

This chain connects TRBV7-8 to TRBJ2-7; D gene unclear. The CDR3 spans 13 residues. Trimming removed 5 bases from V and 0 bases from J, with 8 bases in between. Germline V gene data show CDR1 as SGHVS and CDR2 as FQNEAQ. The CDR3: CASSRTASYEQYF. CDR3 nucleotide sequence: TGTGCCAGCAGCCGGACCGCCTCCTACGAGCAGTACTTC.

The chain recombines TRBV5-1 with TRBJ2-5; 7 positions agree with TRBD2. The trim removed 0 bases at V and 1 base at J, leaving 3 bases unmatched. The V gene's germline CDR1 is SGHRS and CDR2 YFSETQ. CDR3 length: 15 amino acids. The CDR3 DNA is TGCGCCAGCAGCTTGGAGGGGAGGGTCCAAGAGACCCAGTACTTC. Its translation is CASSLEGRVQETQYF.

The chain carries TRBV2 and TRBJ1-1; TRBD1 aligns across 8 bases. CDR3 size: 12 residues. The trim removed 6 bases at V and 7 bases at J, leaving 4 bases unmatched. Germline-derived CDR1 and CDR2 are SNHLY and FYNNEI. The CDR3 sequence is CASSRGLGEAFF. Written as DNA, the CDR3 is TGTGCCAGCAGCAGGGGGCTGGGTGAAGCTTTCTTT.

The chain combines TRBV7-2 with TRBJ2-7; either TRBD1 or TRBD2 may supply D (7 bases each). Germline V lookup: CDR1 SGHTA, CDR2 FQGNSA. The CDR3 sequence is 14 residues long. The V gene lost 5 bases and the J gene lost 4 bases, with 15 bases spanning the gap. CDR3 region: CASSPRGGLYEQYF. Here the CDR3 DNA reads TGTGCCAGCAGCCCCAGGGGGGGTCTGTACGAGCAGTACTTC.

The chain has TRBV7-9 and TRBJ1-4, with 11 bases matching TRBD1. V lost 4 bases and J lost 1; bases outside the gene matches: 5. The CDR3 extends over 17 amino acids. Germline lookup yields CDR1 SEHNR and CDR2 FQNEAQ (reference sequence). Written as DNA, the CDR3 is TGTGCCAGCAGCTCAGGACAGGGGGCGGAAACTAATGAAAAACTGTTTTTT. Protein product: CASSSGQGAETNEKLFF.

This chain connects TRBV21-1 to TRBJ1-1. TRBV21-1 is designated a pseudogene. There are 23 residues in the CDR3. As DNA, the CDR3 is TGTGCCAGCAGCAAAGCTCCGACCAAAATTGGTCGGGGCGCGTCACCCATGAACACTGAAGCTTTCTTT. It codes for CASSKAPTKIGRGASPMNTEAFF.

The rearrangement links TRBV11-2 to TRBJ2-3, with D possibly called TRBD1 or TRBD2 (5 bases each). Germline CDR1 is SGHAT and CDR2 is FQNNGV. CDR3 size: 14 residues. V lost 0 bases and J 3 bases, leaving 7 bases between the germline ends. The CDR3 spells CASSLDWGTDTQYF. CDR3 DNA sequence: TGTGCCAGCAGCTTAGATTGGGGGACAGATACGCAGTATTTT.